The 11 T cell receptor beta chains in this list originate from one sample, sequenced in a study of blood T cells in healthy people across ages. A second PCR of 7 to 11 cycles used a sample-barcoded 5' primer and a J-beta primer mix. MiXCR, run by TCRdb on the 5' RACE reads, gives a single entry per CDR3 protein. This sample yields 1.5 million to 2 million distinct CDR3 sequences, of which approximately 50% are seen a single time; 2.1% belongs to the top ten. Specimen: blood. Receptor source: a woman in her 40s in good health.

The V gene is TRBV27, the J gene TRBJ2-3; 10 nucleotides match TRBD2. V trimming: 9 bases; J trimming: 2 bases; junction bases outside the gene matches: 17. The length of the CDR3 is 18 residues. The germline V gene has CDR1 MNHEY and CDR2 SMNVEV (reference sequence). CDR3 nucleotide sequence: TGTGCCAGTAGACCCACCAGGGGTAGCGGGGGGCACACAGATACGCAGTATTTT. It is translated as CASRPTRGSGGHTDTQYF.

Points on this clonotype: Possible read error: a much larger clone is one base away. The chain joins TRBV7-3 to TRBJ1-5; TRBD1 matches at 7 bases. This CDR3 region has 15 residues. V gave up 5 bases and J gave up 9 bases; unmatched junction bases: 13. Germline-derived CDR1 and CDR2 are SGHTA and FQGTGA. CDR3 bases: TGTGCCAGCAGCCTGAACCGGGACAGAGGACGGCCCCAGCATTTT. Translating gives CASSLNRDRGRPQHF.

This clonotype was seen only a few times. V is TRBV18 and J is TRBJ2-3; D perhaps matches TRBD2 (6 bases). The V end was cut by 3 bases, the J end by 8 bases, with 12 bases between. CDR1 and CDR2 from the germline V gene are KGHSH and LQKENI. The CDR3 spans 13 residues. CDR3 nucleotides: TGTGCCAGCTCACCGAGCGGGCTAGGTACGCAGTATTTT. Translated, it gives CASSPSGLGTQYF. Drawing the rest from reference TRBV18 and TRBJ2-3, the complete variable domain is NAGVMQNPRHLVRRRGQEARLRCSPMKGHSHVYWYRQLPEEGLKFMVYLQKENIIDESGMPKERFSAEFPKEGPSILRIQQVVRGDSAAYFCASSPSGLGTQYFGPGTRLTVL.

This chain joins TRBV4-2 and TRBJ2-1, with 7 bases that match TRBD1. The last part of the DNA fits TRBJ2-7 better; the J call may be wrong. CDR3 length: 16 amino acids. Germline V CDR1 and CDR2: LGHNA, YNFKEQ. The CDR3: CASSQGVGTENNEQYF. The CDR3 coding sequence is TGTGCCAGCAGCCAAGGAGTCGGGACAGAGAACAATGAGCAGTACTTC.

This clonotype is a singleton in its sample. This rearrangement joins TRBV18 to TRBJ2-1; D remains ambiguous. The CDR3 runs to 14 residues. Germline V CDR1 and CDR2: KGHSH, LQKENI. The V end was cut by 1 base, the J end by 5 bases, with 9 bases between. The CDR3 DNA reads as TGTGCCAGCTCACCACTGACTTTCGACAATGAGCAGTTCTTC. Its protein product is CASSPLTFDNEQFF.

The CDR3 is CASSLPRTPQPGQRGPTDTQYF. The CDR3 DNA follows: TGTGCCAGCAGTTTACCCCGAACCCCTCAACCGGGCCAAAGGGGTCCCACAGATACGCAGTATTTT. The chain links TRBV28 to TRBJ2-3; a possible D gene is TRBD1 (5 bases). This CDR3 comprises 22 residues. V dropped 2 bases and J dropped 2 bases, with 32 bases sitting between them. The germline V gene has CDR1 MDHEN and CDR2 SYDVKM.

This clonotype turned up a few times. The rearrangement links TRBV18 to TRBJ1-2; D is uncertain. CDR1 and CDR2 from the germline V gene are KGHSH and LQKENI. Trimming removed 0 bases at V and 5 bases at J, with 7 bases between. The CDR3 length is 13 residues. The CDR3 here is CASSPPAEYGYTF. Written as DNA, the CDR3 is TGTGCCAGCTCACCACCTGCGGAATATGGCTACACCTTC. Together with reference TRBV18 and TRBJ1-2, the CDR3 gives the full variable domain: NAGVMQNPRHLVRRRGQEARLRCSPMKGHSHVYWYRQLPEEGLKFMVYLQKENIIDESGMPKERFSAEFPKEGPSILRIQQVVRGDSAAYFCASSPPAEYGYTFGSGTRLTVV.

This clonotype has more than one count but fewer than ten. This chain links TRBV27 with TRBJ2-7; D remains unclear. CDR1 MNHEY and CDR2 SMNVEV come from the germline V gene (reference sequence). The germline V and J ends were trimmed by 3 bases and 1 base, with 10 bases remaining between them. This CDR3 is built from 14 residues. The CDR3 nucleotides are TGTGCCAGCAGTTTTACAGCCCTTTCCTACGAGCAGTACTTC. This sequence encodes CASSFTALSYEQYF.

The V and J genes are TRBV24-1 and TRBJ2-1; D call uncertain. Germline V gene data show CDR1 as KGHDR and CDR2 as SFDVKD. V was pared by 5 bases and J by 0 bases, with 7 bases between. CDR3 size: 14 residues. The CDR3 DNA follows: TGTGCCACCAGTGGAGCGAGCTCCTACAATGAGCAGTTCTTC. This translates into CATSGASSYNEQFF.

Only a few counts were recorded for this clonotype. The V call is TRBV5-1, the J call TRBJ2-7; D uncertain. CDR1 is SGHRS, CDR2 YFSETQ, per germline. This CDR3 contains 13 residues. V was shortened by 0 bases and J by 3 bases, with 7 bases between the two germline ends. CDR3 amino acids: CASSLEQYYEQYF. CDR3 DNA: TGCGCCAGCAGCTTGGAACAGTACTACGAGCAGTACTTC.

DNA of the CDR3: TGCGCCAGCAGTGAACAGCTTAGCAATCAGCCCCAGCATTTT. It yields the protein CASSEQLSNQPQHF. The chain links TRBV10-2 to TRBJ1-5, with unresolved D. The germline V and J ends were trimmed by 3 bases and 0 bases, with 6 bases remaining between them. The germline gives CDR1 WSHSY, CDR2 SAAADI. This CDR3 has 14 amino acids.